This T cell receptor beta chain comes out of a study of blood T cells in healthy people across ages. Study-wide points: The authors considered diversity estimates from one million T cells to be underestimates. Because sorting was not performed, PBMCs prevented conclusive naive versus antigen-experienced comparison.

Points on this clonotype: Its cognate antigen is unknown.

The CDR3 length is 14 residues. The V gene's germline CDR1 is MNHEY and CDR2 SVGEGT. Trimming took 9 bases from V and 1 from J; bases not matched to a gene: 8. The use of a sample-barcoded 5' primer and a J-beta primer mix characterized a second PCR of 7 to 11 cycles. Every single cDNA molecule received a tag from a template-switch adaptor with 12 random nucleotides. Any given sample supplied a minimum of 3 million CDR3-containing paired-end reads. TCRdb ran MiXCR on the 5' RACE reads and lists one entry per CDR3 protein. Among about 580,000 distinct CDR3 sequences listed, around 48% were seen once. The J gene is TRBJ1-1, the V gene TRBV6-2 or TRBV6-3; the match to TRBD1 covers 7 bases. This receptor was obtained from an elderly man in good health. Material for sequencing was blood. The CDR3 protein is CASTKTGRNTEAFF. The CDR3 nucleotides read TGTGCCAGTACCAAGACAGGGAGGAACACTGAAGCTTTCTTT.